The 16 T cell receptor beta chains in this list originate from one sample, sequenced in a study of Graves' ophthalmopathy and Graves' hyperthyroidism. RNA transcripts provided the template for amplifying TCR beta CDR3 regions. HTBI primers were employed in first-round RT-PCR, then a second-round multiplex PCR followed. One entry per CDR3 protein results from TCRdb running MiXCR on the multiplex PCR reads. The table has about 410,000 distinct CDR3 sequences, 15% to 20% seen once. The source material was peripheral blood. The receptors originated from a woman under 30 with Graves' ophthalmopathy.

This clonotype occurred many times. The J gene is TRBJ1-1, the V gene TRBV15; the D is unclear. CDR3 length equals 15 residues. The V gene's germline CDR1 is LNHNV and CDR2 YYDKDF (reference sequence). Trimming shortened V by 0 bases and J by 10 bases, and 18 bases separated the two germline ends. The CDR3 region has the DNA TGTGCCACCAGCAGAGATTCCCTTGGGGAACCTCGAGCTTTCTTT. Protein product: CATSRDSLGEPRAFF.

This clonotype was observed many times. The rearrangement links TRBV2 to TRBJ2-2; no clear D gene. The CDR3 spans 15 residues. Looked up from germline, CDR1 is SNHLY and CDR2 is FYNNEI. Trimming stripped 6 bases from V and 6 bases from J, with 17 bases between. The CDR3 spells CASRGNPRRSGELFF. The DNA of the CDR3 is TGTGCCAGCAGAGGGAACCCGCGACGGTCCGGGGAGCTGTTTTTT.

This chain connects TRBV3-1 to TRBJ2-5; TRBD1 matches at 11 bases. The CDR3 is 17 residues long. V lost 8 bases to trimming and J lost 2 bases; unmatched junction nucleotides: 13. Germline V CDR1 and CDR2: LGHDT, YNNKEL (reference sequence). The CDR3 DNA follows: TGTGCCAGCCGGACAGGGGGCTTCCGATTCCATCAAGAGACCCAGTACTTC. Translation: CASRTGGFRFHQETQYF.

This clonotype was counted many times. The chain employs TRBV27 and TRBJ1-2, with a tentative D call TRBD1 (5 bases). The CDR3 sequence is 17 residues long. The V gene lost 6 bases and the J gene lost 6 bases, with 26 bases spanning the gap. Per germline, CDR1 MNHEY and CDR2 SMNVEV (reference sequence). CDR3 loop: CASSADQGPEVRNGYTF. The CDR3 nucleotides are TGTGCCAGCAGCGCGGACCAGGGCCCAGAGGTGCGGAATGGCTACACCTTC.

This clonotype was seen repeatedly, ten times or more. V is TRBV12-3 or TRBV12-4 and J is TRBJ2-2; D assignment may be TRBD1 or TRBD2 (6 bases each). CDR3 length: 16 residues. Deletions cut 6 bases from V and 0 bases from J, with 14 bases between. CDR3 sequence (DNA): TGTGCCAGCAGGATGCCCGGGGGCGCGAACACCGGGGAGCTGTTTTTT. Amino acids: CASRMPGGANTGELFF.

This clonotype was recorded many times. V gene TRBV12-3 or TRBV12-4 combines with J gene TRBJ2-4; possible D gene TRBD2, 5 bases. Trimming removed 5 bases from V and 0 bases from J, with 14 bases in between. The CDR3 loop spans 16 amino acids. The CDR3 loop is CASSPLATLAKNIQYF. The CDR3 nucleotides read TGTGCCAGCAGTCCCTTAGCGACTTTAGCCAAAAACATTCAGTACTTC.

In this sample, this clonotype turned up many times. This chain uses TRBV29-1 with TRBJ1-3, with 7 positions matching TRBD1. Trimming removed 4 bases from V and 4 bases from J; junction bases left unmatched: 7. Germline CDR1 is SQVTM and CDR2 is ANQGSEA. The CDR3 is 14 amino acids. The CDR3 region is CSVAGQSGGNTIYF. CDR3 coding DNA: TGCAGCGTTGCGGGACAGTCGGGAGGAAACACCATATATTTT.

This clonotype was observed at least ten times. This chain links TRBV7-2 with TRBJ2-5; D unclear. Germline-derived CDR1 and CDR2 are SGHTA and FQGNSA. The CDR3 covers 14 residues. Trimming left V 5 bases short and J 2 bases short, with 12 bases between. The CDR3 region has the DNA TGTGCCAGCAGCCCCCGGAGAGTGCAAGAGACCCAGTACTTC. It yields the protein CASSPRRVQETQYF.

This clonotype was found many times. Written as DNA, the CDR3 is TGTGCCAGCAGCCAAGGCGGGTACGCCAAAAACATTCAGTACTTC. Translation gives CASSQGGYAKNIQYF. J is TRBJ2-4 and V is TRBV7-2, with D perhaps TRBD2 (5 bases). CDR3 length equals 15 residues. Per the germline V gene, CDR1 is SGHTA and CDR2 is FQGNSA. The V gene lost 5 bases and the J gene lost 1 base, with 12 bases spanning the gap.

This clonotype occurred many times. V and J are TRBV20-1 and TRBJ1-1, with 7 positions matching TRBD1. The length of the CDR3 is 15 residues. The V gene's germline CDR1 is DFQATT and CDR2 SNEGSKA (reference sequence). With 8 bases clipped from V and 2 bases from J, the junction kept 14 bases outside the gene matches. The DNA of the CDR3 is TGCAGTCAGGGGGGGGTAACAAAAGGAAACACTGAAGCTTTCTTT. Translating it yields CSQGGVTKGNTEAFF.

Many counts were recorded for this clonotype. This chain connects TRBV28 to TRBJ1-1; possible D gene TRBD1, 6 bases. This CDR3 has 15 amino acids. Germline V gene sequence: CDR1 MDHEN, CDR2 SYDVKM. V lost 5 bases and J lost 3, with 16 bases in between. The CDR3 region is CASSQYGTYYTEAFF. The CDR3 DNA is TGTGCCAGCAGTCAGTACGGGACATACTACACTGAAGCTTTCTTT.

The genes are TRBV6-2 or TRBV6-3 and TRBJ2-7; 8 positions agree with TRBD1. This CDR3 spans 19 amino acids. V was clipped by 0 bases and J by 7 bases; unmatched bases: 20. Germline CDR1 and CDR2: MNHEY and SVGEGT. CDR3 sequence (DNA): TGTGCCAGCAGTTACTCGTCGCAGGGGGCGAACCAGTTCGGTCAGGAGCAGTACTTC. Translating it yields CASSYSSQGANQFGQEQYF.

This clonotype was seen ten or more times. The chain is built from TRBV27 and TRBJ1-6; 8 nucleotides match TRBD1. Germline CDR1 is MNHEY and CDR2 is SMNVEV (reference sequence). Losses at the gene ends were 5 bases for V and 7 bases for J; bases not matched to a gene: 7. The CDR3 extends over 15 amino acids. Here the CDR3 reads CASSIRTGNNSPLHF. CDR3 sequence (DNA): TGTGCCAGCAGTATCCGGACAGGGAACAATTCACCCCTCCACTTT.

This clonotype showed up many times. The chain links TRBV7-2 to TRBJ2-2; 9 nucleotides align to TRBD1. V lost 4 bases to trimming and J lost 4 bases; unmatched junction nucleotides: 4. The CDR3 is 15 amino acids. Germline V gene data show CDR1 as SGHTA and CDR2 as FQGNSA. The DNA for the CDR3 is TGTGCCAGCAGCTGGGGGACAGGGAGCACCGGGGAGCTGTTTTTT. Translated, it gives CASSWGTGSTGELFF.

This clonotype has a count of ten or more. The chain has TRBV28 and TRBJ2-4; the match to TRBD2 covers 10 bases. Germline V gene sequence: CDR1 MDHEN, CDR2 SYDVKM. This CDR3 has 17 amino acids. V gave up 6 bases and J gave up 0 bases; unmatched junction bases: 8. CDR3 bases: TGTGCCAGCAGGGAAAGGGGGACTAGCGCAGCCAAAAACATTCAGTACTTC. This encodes CASRERGTSAAKNIQYF.

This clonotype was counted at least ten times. CDR3 sequence: CASSLVAGGTTEAFF. The CDR3 region has the DNA TGTGCCAGCAGCTTAGTCGCAGGGGGCACCACTGAAGCTTTCTTT. This sequence joins TRBV7-2 and TRBJ1-1, with 8 bases fitting TRBD1. V shed 1 base, J shed 4 bases, and the junction held 5 bases outside the gene matches. This CDR3 comprises 15 residues. CDR1 is SGHTA, CDR2 FQGNSA, per germline.